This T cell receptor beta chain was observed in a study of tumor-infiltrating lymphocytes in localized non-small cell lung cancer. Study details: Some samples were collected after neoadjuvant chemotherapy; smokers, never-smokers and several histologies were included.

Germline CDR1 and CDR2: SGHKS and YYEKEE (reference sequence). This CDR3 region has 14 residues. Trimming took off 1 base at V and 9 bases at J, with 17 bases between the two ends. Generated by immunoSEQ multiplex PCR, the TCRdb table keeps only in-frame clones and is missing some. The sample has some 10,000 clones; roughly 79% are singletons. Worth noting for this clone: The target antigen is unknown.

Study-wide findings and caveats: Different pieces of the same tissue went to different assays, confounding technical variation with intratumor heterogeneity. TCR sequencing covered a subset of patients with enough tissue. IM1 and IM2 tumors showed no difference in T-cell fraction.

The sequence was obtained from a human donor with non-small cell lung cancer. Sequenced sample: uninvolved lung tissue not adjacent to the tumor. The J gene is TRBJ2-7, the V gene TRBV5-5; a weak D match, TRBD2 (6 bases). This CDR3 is CASSLQRTPRGQYF. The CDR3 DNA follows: TGTGCCAGCAGCTTGCAGAGGACACCGCGGGGGCAGTACTTC.